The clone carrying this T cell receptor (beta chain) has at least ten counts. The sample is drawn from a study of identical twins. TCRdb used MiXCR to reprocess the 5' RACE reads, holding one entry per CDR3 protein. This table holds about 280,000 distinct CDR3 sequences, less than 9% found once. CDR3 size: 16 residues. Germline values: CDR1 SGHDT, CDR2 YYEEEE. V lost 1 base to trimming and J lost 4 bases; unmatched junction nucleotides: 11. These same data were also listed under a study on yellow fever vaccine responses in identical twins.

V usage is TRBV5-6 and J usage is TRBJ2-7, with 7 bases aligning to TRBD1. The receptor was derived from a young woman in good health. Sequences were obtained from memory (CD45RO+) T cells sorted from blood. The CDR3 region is CASSLSTGRSYYEQYV. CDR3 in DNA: TGTGCCAGCAGCTTGTCGACAGGGAGATCCTATTACGAGCAGTACGTC.